This T cell receptor (beta chain) stems from a study of blood T cells in healthy people across ages. CDR1 DFQATT and CDR2 SNEGSKA come from the germline V gene (reference sequence). Unmatched junction bases numbered 8, after V lost 5 bases and J lost 5 bases. This CDR3 is built from 13 residues. Through a sample-barcoded 5' primer and a J-beta primer mix, a second PCR was run for 7 to 11 cycles. TCRdb processed the 5' RACE reads anew with MiXCR; each CDR3 protein has one entry. The sample lists more than 900,000 distinct CDR3 sequences; approximately 25% were seen once. The same data also went into a second study, on T cells of mothers and their children.

This receptor was taken from a girl aged 2 to 9 in good health. The rearrangement links TRBV20-1 to TRBJ2-5, with 7 bases lining up with TRBD1. The sample was blood. This chain's CDR3 is CSAERQGQETQYF. The DNA for the CDR3 is TGCAGTGCTGAGAGACAGGGACAGGAGACCCAGTACTTC.